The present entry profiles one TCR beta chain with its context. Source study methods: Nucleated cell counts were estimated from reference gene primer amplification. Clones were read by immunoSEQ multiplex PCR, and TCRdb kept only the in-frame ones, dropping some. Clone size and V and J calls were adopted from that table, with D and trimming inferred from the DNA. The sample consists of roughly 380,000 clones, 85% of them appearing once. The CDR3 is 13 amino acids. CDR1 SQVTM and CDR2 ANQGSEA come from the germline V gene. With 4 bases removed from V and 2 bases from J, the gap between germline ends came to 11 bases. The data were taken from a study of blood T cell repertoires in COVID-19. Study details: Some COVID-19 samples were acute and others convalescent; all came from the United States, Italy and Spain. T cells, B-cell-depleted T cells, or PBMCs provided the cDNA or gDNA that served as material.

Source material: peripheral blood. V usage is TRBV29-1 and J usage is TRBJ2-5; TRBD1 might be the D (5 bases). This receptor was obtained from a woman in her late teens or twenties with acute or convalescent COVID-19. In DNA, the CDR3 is TGCAGCGTTGGGGTTCGACAGCAAGAGACCCAGTACTTC. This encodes CSVGVRQQETQYF.